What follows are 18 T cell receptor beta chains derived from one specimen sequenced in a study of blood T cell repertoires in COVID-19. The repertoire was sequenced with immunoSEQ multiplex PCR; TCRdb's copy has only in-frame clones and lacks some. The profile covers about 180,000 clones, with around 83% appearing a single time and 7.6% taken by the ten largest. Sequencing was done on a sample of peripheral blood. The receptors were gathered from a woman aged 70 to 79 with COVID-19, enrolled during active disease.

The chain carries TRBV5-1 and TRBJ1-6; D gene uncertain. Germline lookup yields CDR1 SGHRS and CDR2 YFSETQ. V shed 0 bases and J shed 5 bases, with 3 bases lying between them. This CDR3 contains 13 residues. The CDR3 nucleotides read TGCGCCAGCAGCTTGGATAATAATTCACCCCTCCACTTT. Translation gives CASSLDNNSPLHF.

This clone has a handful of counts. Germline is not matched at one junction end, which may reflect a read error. The CDR3, as DNA: TGTGCCAGCAGCCAAGGACAGGGCCCCTCTTTC. It codes for CASSQGQGPSF. The chain joins TRBV11-2 to TRBJ1-2; 8 positions match TRBD1. Germline CDR1 SGHAT, CDR2 FQNNGV. This CDR3 is built from 11 residues.

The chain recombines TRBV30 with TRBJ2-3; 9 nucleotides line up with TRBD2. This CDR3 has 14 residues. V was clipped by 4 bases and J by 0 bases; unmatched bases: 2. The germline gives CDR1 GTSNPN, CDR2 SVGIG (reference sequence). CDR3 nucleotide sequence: TGTGCCTGGAATCTAGCGGGGAGCACAGATACGCAGTATTTT. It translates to CAWNLAGSTDTQYF.

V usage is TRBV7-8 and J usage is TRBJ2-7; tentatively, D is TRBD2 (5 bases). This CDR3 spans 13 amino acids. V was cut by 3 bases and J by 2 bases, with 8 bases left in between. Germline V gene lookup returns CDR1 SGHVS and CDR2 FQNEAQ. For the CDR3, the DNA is TGTGCCAGCAGCTTTCCCGGGACCTACGAGCAGTACTTC. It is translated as CASSFPGTYEQYF.

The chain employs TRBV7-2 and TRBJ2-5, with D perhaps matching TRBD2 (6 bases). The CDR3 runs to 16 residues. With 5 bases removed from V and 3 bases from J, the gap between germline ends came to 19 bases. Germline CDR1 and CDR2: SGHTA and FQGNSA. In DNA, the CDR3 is TGTGCCAGCAGCCGCACCCTTAGCGGAGCGAAAGAGACCCAGTACTTC. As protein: CASSRTLSGAKETQYF.

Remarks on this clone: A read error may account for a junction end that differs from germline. The CDR3 sequence is CASSSRISGANVLAF. The DNA for the CDR3 is TGTGCCAGCAGTTCCAGGATCTCTGGGGCCAACGTCCTGGCTTTC. This chain joins TRBV28 and TRBJ2-6; tentatively, D is TRBD1 (5 bases). CDR1 is MDHEN, CDR2 SYDVKM, per germline. The CDR3 length is 15 residues.

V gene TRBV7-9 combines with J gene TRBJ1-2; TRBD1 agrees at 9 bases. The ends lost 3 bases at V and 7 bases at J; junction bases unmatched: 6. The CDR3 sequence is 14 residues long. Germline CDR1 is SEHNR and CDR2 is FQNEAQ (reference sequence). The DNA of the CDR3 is TGTGCCAGCAGCTTGGGACAGGGAATCGGTGGCTACACCTTC. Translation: CASSLGQGIGGYTF.

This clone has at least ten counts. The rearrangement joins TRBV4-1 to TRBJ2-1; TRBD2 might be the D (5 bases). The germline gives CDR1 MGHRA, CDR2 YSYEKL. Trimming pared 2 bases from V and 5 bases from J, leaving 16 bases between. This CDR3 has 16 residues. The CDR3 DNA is TGCGCCAGCAGCCAAATACTCGACAAGAGGGACAATGAGCAGTTCTTC. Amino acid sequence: CASSQILDKRDNEQFF.

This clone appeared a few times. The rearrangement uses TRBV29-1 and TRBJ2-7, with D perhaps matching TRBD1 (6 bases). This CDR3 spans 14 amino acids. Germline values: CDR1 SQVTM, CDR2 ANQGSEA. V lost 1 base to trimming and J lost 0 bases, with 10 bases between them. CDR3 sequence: CSVEVETGSYEQYF. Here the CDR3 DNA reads TGCAGCGTTGAAGTCGAGACAGGCTCCTACGAGCAGTACTTC.

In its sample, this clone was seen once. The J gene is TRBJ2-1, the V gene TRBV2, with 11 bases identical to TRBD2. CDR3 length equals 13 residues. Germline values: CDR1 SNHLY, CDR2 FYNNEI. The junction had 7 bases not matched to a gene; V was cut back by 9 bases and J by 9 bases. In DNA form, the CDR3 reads TGTGCCAGTAATAGCGGGAGGGCCGTTGAGCAGTTCTTC. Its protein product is CASNSGRAVEQFF.

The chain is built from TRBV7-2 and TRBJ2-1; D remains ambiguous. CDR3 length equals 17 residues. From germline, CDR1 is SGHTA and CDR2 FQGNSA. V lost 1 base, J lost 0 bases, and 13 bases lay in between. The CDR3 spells CASSLESSLSSYNEQFF. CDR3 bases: TGTGCCAGCAGCTTAGAAAGCTCCCTGAGCTCCTACAATGAGCAGTTCTTC.

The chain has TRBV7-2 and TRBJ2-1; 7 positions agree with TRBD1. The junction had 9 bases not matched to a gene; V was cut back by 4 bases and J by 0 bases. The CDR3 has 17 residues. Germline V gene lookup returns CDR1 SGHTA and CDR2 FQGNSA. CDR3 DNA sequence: TGTGCCAGCAGCTACCCGCCGGGACAGCTCTCCTACAATGAGCAGTTCTTC. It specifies CASSYPPGQLSYNEQFF.

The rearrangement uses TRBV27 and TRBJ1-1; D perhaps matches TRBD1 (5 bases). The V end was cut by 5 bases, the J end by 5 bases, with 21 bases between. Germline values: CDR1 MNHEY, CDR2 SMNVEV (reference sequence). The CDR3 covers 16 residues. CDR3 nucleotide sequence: TGTGCCAGCAGTCCTGTGCTCAGGGCGCCGAGTACTGAAGCTTTCTTT. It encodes CASSPVLRAPSTEAFF.

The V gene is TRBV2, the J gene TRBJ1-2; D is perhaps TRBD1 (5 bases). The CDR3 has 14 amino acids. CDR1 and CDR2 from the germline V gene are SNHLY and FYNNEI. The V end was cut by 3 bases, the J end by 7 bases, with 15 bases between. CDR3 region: CASSEIGARGGYTF. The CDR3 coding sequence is TGTGCCAGCAGTGAGATAGGGGCGCGGGGTGGCTACACCTTC.

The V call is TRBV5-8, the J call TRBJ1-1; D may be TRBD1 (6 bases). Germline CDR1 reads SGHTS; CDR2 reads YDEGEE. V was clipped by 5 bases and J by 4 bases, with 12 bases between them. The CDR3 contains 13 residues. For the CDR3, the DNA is TGTGCCAGCAGACCGACAGGACTCACTGAAGCTTTCTTT. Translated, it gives CASRPTGLTEAFF.

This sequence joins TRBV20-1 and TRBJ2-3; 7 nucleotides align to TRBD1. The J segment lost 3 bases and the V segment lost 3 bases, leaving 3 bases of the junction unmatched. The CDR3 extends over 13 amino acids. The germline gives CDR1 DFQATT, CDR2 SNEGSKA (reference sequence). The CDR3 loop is CSASLRGTDTQYF. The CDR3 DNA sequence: TGCAGTGCTAGTCTCAGGGGGACAGATACGCAGTATTTT.

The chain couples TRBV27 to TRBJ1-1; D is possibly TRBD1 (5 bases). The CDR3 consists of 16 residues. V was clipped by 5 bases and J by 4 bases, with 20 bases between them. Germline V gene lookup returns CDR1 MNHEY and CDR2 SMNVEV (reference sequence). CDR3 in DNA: TGTGCCAGCAGTCAAGCTTACCTGGCAAGGGGCACTGAAGCTTTCTTT. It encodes CASSQAYLARGTEAFF.

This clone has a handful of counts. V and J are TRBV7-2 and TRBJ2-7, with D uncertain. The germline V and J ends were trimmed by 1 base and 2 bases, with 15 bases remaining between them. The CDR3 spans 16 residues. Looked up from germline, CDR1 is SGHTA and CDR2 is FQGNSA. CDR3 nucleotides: TGTGCCAGCAGCTTAGGGTTCAGGCAGGCTACCTACGAGCAGTACTTC. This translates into CASSLGFRQATYEQYF.